This is a list of T cell receptor beta chains from one sample in a study of regulatory T cells in long-lasting Graves disease. TCRdb ran MiXCR on the multiplex PCR reads and lists one entry per CDR3 protein. The sample carries around 250,000 distinct CDR3 sequences, around 16% recorded once. The source material was peripheral blood mononuclear cells (PBMCs), sampled at new diagnosis, from a patient treated with antithyroid drugs. These receptor sequences come from a female donor with Graves disease. The conserved cysteine and the conserved F or W are not part of the CDR3 here. Size is stated for part of the rows, as once, few or many counts, or as a class when the clone is expanded.

TRBV12-5	16	TRBJ2-1	medium-sized	ASGPLGRQVCSYNEQF
TRBV10-3	12	TRBJ2-7	many	AIKSAGYSYEQY
TRBV24-1	15	TRBJ1-5	many	ATSGAGGEFSNQPQH
TRBV6-9	10	TRBJ2-7	-	ASSYNSYEQY
TRBV3-1	14	TRBJ2-3	-	ASSQIRDFSTDTQY
TRBV28	17	TRBJ2-3	many	ASSSRQGGGQSIYHTQY
TRBV6-1	17	TRBJ2-3	many	ASSANPGLAGAGTDTQY
TRBV24-1	13	TRBJ2-3	many	ATGTGTPPTDTQY
TRBV2	9	TRBJ2-3	-	ASSEPHTQY
TRBV19	12	TRBJ1-2	many	ASIPWGDSGGYT
TRBV20-1	15	TRBJ2-3	many	SASRASGRVGGDTQY
TRBV7-2	12	TRBJ2-5	many	ASSLARISGYQY
TRBV29-1	13	TRBJ2-5	-	SVEFTGGAGETQY
TRBV28	11	TRBJ1-2	many	ASSPPDSNGYT
TRBV20-1	13	TRBJ2-3	many	SAVLAEPPTNTQY
TRBV2	12	TRBJ2-7	many	ASRVGTGGNEQY
TRBV7-9	9	TRBJ2-1	many	ASSINNEQF
TRBV9	13	TRBJ2-7	-	ASSAGTGGVYEQY
TRBV18	13	TRBJ1-1	many	ASSPGIGVNTEAF
TRBV4-2	13	TRBJ2-1	few	ASRPTDYRDNEQF
TRBV28	13	TRBJ2-2	few	ASSTWDGETGELF
TRBV27	11	TRBJ2-1	many	ASSWGAGNEQF